Following are 12 T cell receptor beta chains from one sample sequenced in a study of shared clonotypes between healthy human individuals. Using immunoSEQ multiplex PCR, the repertoire was profiled, and TCRdb retains in-frame clones only, with some absent. The data contain roughly 1,500,000 clones, around 98% of them singletons. Sequenced material: naive CD4+ T cells sorted from blood. Subset: CD45RA+ positively selected. These TCRs come from a man under 40 in good health.

The sample holds one count of this clone. The chain uses TRBV19 and TRBJ2-7, with 8 bases that match TRBD2. CDR1 is LNHDA and CDR2 is SQIVND in the germline V gene (reference sequence). The length of the CDR3 is 16 residues. The J segment lost 7 bases and the V segment lost 6 bases, leaving 17 bases of the junction unmatched. Written as DNA, the CDR3 is TGTGCCAGTAGCCCCCGGTCGGGAGGGCTGGGGAGGGAGCAGTACTTC. It specifies CASSPRSGGLGREQYF.

The V and J genes are TRBV2 and TRBJ1-3; 7 bases match TRBD1. The CDR3 is 14 amino acids. Germline V CDR1 and CDR2: SNHLY, FYNNEI. V shed 7 bases and J 5 bases; nucleotides not matched to a gene: 8. This chain's CDR3 is CASNTGTARNTIYF. In DNA, the CDR3 is TGTGCCAGCAATACCGGGACAGCCAGAAACACCATATATTTT.

The V and J genes are TRBV5-8 and TRBJ2-7; D uncertain. V was pared by 1 base and J by 4 bases, with 6 bases between. The CDR3 extends over 12 amino acids. Germline V gene sequence: CDR1 SGHTS, CDR2 YDEGEE. The chain's CDR3 is CASSLPRYEQYF. Here the CDR3 DNA reads TGTGCCAGCAGCTTGCCTCGATACGAGCAGTACTTC.

The rearrangement uses TRBV9 and TRBJ2-3; 8 bases are shared with TRBD2. J gave up 2 bases and V 4 bases, and 15 bases lay outside the gene matches. The germline V gene encodes CDR1 SGDLS and CDR2 YYNGEE. CDR3 length: 18 amino acids. CDR3 protein: CASSPRRTGRVSTDTQYF. For the CDR3, the DNA is TGTGCCAGCAGCCCGAGGCGAACCGGGAGGGTCTCCACAGATACGCAGTATTTT.

This clone was seen once. This chain links TRBV18 with TRBJ2-3; no clear D. CDR3 length: 12 amino acids. Per germline, CDR1 KGHSH and CDR2 LQKENI. V lost 2 bases, J lost 6 bases, and 6 bases lay in between. The CDR3 DNA reads TGTGCCAGCTCACCATTTTTTGATACGCAGTATTTT. This sequence encodes CASSPFFDTQYF.

The CDR3 loop is CSVGTDSNQPQHF. The CDR3 DNA follows: TGCAGCGTCGGGACGGATAGCAATCAGCCCCAGCATTTT. The chain employs TRBV29-1 and TRBJ1-5, with D possibly matching TRBD1 (5 bases). The CDR3 runs 13 residues. The germline V gene encodes CDR1 SQVTM and CDR2 ANQGSEA. The V and J ends lost 6 bases and 0 bases respectively, with 9 bases between them.

This chain connects TRBV10-3 to TRBJ1-5; 11 bases are shared with TRBD1. Germline V lookup: CDR1 ENHRY, CDR2 SYGVKD. The ends lost 6 bases at V and 6 bases at J; junction bases unmatched: 13. The CDR3 contains 17 residues. The CDR3 is CAISFGQGAQGGQPQHF. The CDR3 DNA reads TGTGCCATCAGCTTTGGACAGGGGGCGCAAGGAGGTCAGCCCCAGCATTTT.

The rearrangement uses TRBV5-5 and TRBJ2-3; the match to TRBD2 covers 12 bases. The CDR3 consists of 16 residues. V lost 4 bases, J lost 5 bases, and 8 bases stayed unmatched. Looked up from germline, CDR1 is SGHKS and CDR2 is YYEKEE (reference sequence). CDR3 nucleotide sequence: TGTGCCAGCAGCCATGGACTAGCGGGGCTACGAGATACGCAGTATTTT. This sequence encodes CASSHGLAGLRDTQYF. Drawing the rest from reference TRBV5-5 and TRBJ2-3, the complete variable domain is DAGVTQSPTHLIKTRGQQVTLRCSPISGHKSVSWYQQVLGQGPQFIFQYYEKEERGRGNFPDRFSARQFPNYSSELNVNALLLGDSALYLCASSHGLAGLRDTQYFGPGTRLTVL.

Remarks on this clone: The same CDR3 can be traced to other DNA sequences in this sample. V gene TRBV5-5 combines with J gene TRBJ2-5; 7 nucleotides align to TRBD1. Germline V CDR1 and CDR2: SGHKS, YYEKEE (reference sequence). J was trimmed by 2 bases and V by 4 bases; bases with no gene match: 5. The CDR3 spans 14 residues. CDR3: CASSLGQVQETQYF. The CDR3 DNA sequence: TGTGCCAGCAGCCTCGGACAGGTTCAAGAGACCCAGTACTTC.

V and J are TRBV5-1 and TRBJ2-2, with D possibly matching TRBD1 (6 bases). Germline V CDR1 and CDR2: SGHRS, YFSETQ. The ends were cut back, 1 base at V and 5 bases at J, with 18 bases in the middle. The CDR3 has 17 residues. The CDR3 bases are TGCGCCAGCAGCTTGATGCCAGGGGACGCCGCAACCGGGGAGCTGTTTTTT. Its translation is CASSLMPGDAATGELFF.

This clone came up once. The V call is TRBV28, the J call TRBJ1-4; 7 nucleotides line up with TRBD1. In germline, CDR1 is MDHEN, CDR2 SYDVKM. The CDR3 length is 15 residues. The V gene end was trimmed by 4 bases and the J gene end by 4 bases; junction bases not matched to a gene: 6. The CDR3 here is CASSWAGGDNEKLFF. CDR3 sequence (DNA): TGTGCCAGCAGTTGGGCAGGGGGGGATAATGAAAAACTGTTTTTT.

V and J are TRBV7-8 and TRBJ2-7; possibly TRBD1 for D (6 bases). This CDR3 region has 15 residues. The germline gives CDR1 SGHVS, CDR2 FQNEAQ. V lost 3 bases and J 0 bases, leaving 12 bases between the germline ends. CDR3 sequence (DNA): TGTGCCAGCAGCTTCCTGGACAGCCTCTCCTACGAGCAGTACTTC. The encoded protein is CASSFLDSLSYEQYF.